A single count supports the clone carrying this T cell receptor beta chain. Antigen specificity is unknown. 13 Jbeta primers and 60 Vbeta primers were used for the PCR. TCRdb keeps only in-frame clones here, not all; method: immunoSEQ multiplex PCR. The sample consists of some 65,000 clones, about 70% of them appearing once. This specimen belongs to a study of cytomegalovirus exposure and HLA in healthy donors. V was trimmed by 5 bases and J by 5 bases, leaving 12 bases between them. CDR1 is SQVTM, CDR2 ANQGSEA, per germline. The CDR3 runs to 12 residues. General observations from the study: A later analysis revealed that TCR association rates differed between HLA loci, peaking at DRB1 and bottoming out at HLA-C. Through in vitro validation, a few CMV-associated chains were shown to be specific for CMV antigens.

The clonotype comes from a woman aged 25 to 39 in good health and CMV-seronegative. The gene calls are TRBV29-1 and TRBJ2-5; D is possibly TRBD2 (6 bases). Sequenced input: PBMCs. The CDR3 region has the DNA TGCAGCGTTCAGGAGGGTTTCGAGACCCAGTACTTC. Residues: CSVQEGFETQYF.